A single sample gave rise to the 30 T cell receptor beta chains below, sequenced in a study of blood T cells in healthy people across ages. A J-beta primer mix and a sample-barcoded 5' primer were used in a second PCR of roughly 7 to 12 cycles. TCRdb used MiXCR to reprocess the 5' RACE reads, holding one entry per CDR3 protein. The table has around 1.5 million distinct CDR3 sequences, approximately 59% seen once. Material: blood. The receptors here all came from a man in his late teens or twenties in good health.

This chain joins TRBV12-3 or TRBV12-4 and TRBJ2-1; unclear D gene. There are 14 residues in the CDR3. V shed 5 bases and J shed 6 bases, with 14 bases lying between them. CDR3 sequence: CASSPWSGVNEQFF. The CDR3 DNA reads as TGTGCCAGCAGTCCTTGGTCTGGAGTCAATGAGCAGTTCTTC.

The CDR3 region is CSASRTSGNTDTQYF. The CDR3 bases are TGCAGTGCTTCAAGGACTAGCGGGAACACAGATACGCAGTATTTT. This chain uses TRBV20-1 with TRBJ2-3; 12 nucleotides align to TRBD2. Germline values: CDR1 DFQATT, CDR2 SNEGSKA (reference sequence). Losses at the gene ends were 5 bases for V and 2 bases for J; bases not matched to a gene: 5. The CDR3 runs to 15 residues.

The sample holds a few counts of this clonotype. The V gene is TRBV15, the J gene TRBJ1-4, with D tentatively TRBD1 (5 bases). CDR3 length: 14 residues. Germline CDR1 and CDR2: LNHNV and YYDKDF (reference sequence). Trimming shortened V by 3 bases and J by 5 bases, and 10 bases separated the two germline ends. In DNA, the CDR3 is TGTGCCACCAGCAGGGACACCTGGAATGAAAAACTGTTTTTT. Translated, it gives CATSRDTWNEKLFF.

The chain links TRBV12-3 or TRBV12-4 to TRBJ2-3, with TRBD1 as a possible D gene (6 bases). The CDR3 has 15 residues. The V end was cut by 4 bases, the J end by 6 bases, with 17 bases between. The CDR3 sequence is CASSSGRGPPDTQYF. The CDR3 bases are TGTGCCAGCAGTTCAGGCAGGGGCCCGCCGGATACGCAGTATTTT.

This clonotype was recorded at least ten times. V usage is TRBV4-1 and J usage is TRBJ2-5, with TRBD2 matching 14 bases. The junction had 1 base not matched to a gene; V was cut back by 1 base and J by 0 bases. From germline, CDR1 is MGHRA and CDR2 YSYEKL. The CDR3 totals 17 residues. Written as DNA, the CDR3 is TGCGCCAGCAGCCAAGGGACTAGCGGGGGGTACCAAGAGACCCAGTACTTC. Translating it yields CASSQGTSGGYQETQYF.

In nucleotides, the CDR3 is TGTGCCAGCAGCACCTGGACTAGCGGGGACACAAAACCGCCAGATACGCAGTATTTT. As protein: CASSTWTSGDTKPPDTQYF. This chain links TRBV14 with TRBJ2-3; 12 bases are a match to TRBD2. Germline loops: CDR1 SGHDN, CDR2 FVKESK. The CDR3 is made up of 19 amino acids. V dropped 5 bases and J dropped 4; count of bases not matched to a gene: 16. Supplemented by reference TRBV14 and TRBJ2-3, the full variable domain reads EAGVTQFPSHSVIEKGQTVTLRCDPISGHDNLYWYRRVMGKEIKFLLHFVKESKQDESGMPNNRFLAERTGGTYSTLKVQPAELEDSGVYFCASSTWTSGDTKPPDTQYFGPGTRLTVL.

This chain connects TRBV7-9 to TRBJ2-5; D is possibly TRBD2 (6 bases). V gave up 1 base and J gave up 7 bases, with 22 bases separating them. Germline-derived CDR1 and CDR2 are SEHNR and FQNEAQ (reference sequence). CDR3 size: 17 residues. The CDR3 spells CASSLEWRDGAPRTQYF. The CDR3 coding sequence is TGTGCCAGCAGCTTAGAATGGCGGGATGGGGCTCCGCGGACCCAGTACTTC.

The V and J genes are TRBV6-5 and TRBJ2-7; tentatively, D is TRBD2 (7 bases). The CDR3 has 15 amino acids. Trimming took 5 bases from V and 1 from J, leaving 15 bases between them. CDR1 and CDR2 from the germline V gene are MNHEY and SVGAGI. CDR3 region: CASSTPEGGSYEQYF. In DNA, the CDR3 is TGTGCCAGCAGTACCCCGGAGGGGGGGTCCTACGAGCAGTACTTC.

This clonotype was observed a handful of times. The chain combines TRBV4-2 with TRBJ2-5; a weak D match, TRBD2 (6 bases). Trimming took 3 bases from V and 4 from J, leaving 15 bases between them. The CDR3 has 15 residues. Germline V gene data show CDR1 as LGHNA and CDR2 as YNFKEQ. CDR3 region: CASSQGGRKLETQYF. The CDR3 DNA sequence: TGTGCCAGCAGCCAGGGGGGACGTAAGTTAGAGACCCAGTACTTC.

The J gene is TRBJ1-2, the V gene TRBV6-6; 11 bases line up with TRBD1. The CDR3 extends over 12 amino acids. V lost 7 bases and J lost 7; bases outside the gene matches: 2. Germline V gene sequence: CDR1 MNHNY, CDR2 SVGAGI (reference sequence). The DNA for the CDR3 is TGTGCCAGCACCGGGACAGGGGGTGGCTACACCTTC. The encoded protein is CASTGTGGGYTF.

About this clonotype: Mismatch with germline at one junction end may stem from a read error. The chain recombines TRBV5-1 with TRBJ2-3, with 14 bases fitting TRBD2. CDR1 and CDR2 (germline): SGHRS, YFSETQ. There are 16 residues in the CDR3. CDR3 residues: CASSLEGLAGADTQYF. CDR3 bases: TGTGCCAGCAGCTTAGAGGGACTAGCGGGAGCAGATACGCAGTATTTT.

This clonotype was seen a few times. J is TRBJ1-5 and V is TRBV12-3 or TRBV12-4, with D unclear. The CDR3 spans 13 residues. Trimming left V 4 bases short and J 1 base short, with 5 bases between. CDR3 residues: CASSSSSNQPQHF. As DNA, the CDR3 is TGTGCCAGCAGTTCCTCCAGCAATCAGCCCCAGCATTTT.

In this sample, this clonotype turned up many times. V gene TRBV20-1 combines with J gene TRBJ2-7, with a tentative D call TRBD1 (6 bases). Germline V gene data show CDR1 as DFQATT and CDR2 as SNEGSKA (reference sequence). This CDR3 has 14 residues. V lost 3 bases, J lost 6 bases, and 18 bases lay in between. As DNA, the CDR3 is TGCAGTGCTAGCGGTGGACAGACCCTCGGCGAGCAGTACTTC. Translating gives CSASGGQTLGEQYF.

The chain joins TRBV7-2 to TRBJ2-7; tentatively, D is TRBD1 (6 bases). The J call may be faulty, since TRBJ2-5 better matches the DNA end. From germline, CDR1 is SGHTA and CDR2 FQGNSA. CDR3 length: 15 residues. The CDR3 protein is CASSLAWGRVETQYF. DNA of the CDR3: TGTGCCAGCAGCTTAGCTTGGGGGCGCGTGGAGACCCAGTACTTC.

The chain is built from TRBV6-1 and TRBJ2-7, with unresolved D. The germline V and J ends were trimmed by 7 bases and 4 bases, with 14 bases remaining between them. The length of the CDR3 is 13 residues. CDR1 and CDR2 (germline): MNHNS, SASEGT. Written as DNA, the CDR3 is TGTGCCAGCACCCTACCACAACCATACGAGCAGTACTTC. Its protein product is CASTLPQPYEQYF.

The chain links TRBV5-1 to TRBJ2-4, with 8 bases matching TRBD1. The trim removed 2 bases at V and 1 base at J, leaving 8 bases unmatched. The CDR3 is 17 residues long. CDR1 and CDR2 from the germline V gene are SGHRS and YFSETQ. For the CDR3, the DNA is TGCGCCAGCAGCTTAGTTGGTCAGGGGGCGGCCAAAAACATTCAGTACTTC. Translating it yields CASSLVGQGAAKNIQYF.

The chain joins TRBV21-1 to TRBJ1-4. TRBV21-1 is described as a pseudogene. This CDR3 comprises 12 residues. CDR3 residues: CASSKAGEGRFF. The CDR3 DNA follows: TGTGCCAGCAGCAAAGCGGGGGAAGGACGGTTTTTT.

This clonotype has just a few counts. V gene TRBV29-1 combines with J gene TRBJ2-4; D perhaps matches TRBD1 (6 bases). The CDR3 length is 14 residues. Germline CDR1 is SQVTM and CDR2 is ANQGSEA. V was shortened by 4 bases and J by 1 base, with 11 bases between the two germline ends. The CDR3 nucleotides read TGCAGCGTTGGCCCCACAGGGGCCAAAAACATTCAGTACTTC. Translating it yields CSVGPTGAKNIQYF.

J is TRBJ2-3 and V is TRBV5-6, with D possibly TRBD2 on 6 matching bases. Trimming stripped 6 bases from V and 2 bases from J, with 13 bases between. The CDR3 totals 14 residues. From germline, CDR1 is SGHDT and CDR2 YYEEEE. The CDR3 protein is CASMTRFDTDTQYF. CDR3 coding DNA: TGTGCCAGCATGACTAGGTTCGACACAGATACGCAGTATTTT.

This clonotype was observed once. Mismatch with germline at one junction end may stem from a read error. The chain employs TRBV12-3 or TRBV12-4 and TRBJ1-2; D is undetermined. The CDR3 is 17 residues long. The CDR3 sequence is CAGSLGPGLPTGYGYTF. The CDR3 coding sequence is TGTGCCGGCAGTTTAGGTCCAGGTCTGCCGACTGGGTATGGCTACACCTTC.

CDR3 in DNA: TGCAGTGCTCTGGGTAGATATAGCACAGATACGCAGTATTTT. Its protein is CSALGRYSTDTQYF. This rearrangement joins TRBV20-1 to TRBJ2-3; D is unresolved. Looked up from germline, CDR1 is DFQATT and CDR2 is SNEGSKA (reference sequence). V was trimmed by 5 bases and J by 0 bases, leaving 12 bases between them. This CDR3 has 14 residues.

The chain combines TRBV10-3 with TRBJ2-7; no clear D. With 3 bases removed from V and 1 base from J, the gap between germline ends came to 7 bases. Germline V gene sequence: CDR1 ENHRY, CDR2 SYGVKD. The CDR3 covers 13 residues. CDR3 sequence (DNA): TGTGCCATCAGTGACCGCGATTCCTACGAGCAGTACTTC. It is translated as CAISDRDSYEQYF.

This clonotype was seen more than once but under ten times. The chain employs TRBV7-2 and TRBJ2-5; D not resolved. From germline, CDR1 is SGHTA and CDR2 FQGNSA. Trimming took off 2 bases at V and 5 bases at J, with 12 bases between the two ends. This CDR3 has 14 amino acids. This chain's CDR3 is CASSLNKPLETQYF. In nucleotides, the CDR3 is TGTGCCAGCAGCTTAAATAAACCCCTTGAGACCCAGTACTTC.

In its sample, this clonotype was seen a few times. The rearrangement uses TRBV29-1 and TRBJ1-2, with a weak D call TRBD1 (5 bases). Per germline, CDR1 SQVTM and CDR2 ANQGSEA. With 3 bases removed from V and 4 bases from J, the gap between germline ends came to 12 bases. CDR3 length: 13 residues. The chain's CDR3 is CSVEAGIGYGYTF. CDR3 nucleotides: TGCAGCGTTGAGGCAGGGATTGGCTATGGCTACACCTTC.

The chain employs TRBV18 and TRBJ2-7; D may be TRBD1 or TRBD2 (5 bases each). Trimming took off 3 bases at V and 0 bases at J, with 12 bases between the two ends. Germline values: CDR1 KGHSH, CDR2 LQKENI. The CDR3 spans 15 residues. As DNA, the CDR3 is TGTGCCAGCTCACCGAGGGGATTACGCTCCTACGAGCAGTACTTC. It encodes CASSPRGLRSYEQYF.

The V gene is TRBV7-2, the J gene TRBJ2-7, with TRBD2 matching over 9 bases. Per the germline V gene, CDR1 is SGHTA and CDR2 is FQGNSA. V lost 6 bases to trimming and J lost 0 bases; unmatched junction nucleotides: 6. This CDR3 has 15 residues. CDR3 loop: CASSSGLAYSYEQYF. The CDR3 region has the DNA TGTGCCAGCAGTTCCGGACTAGCGTACTCCTACGAGCAGTACTTC.

V is TRBV6-2 or TRBV6-3 and J is TRBJ2-4, with D possibly matching TRBD1 (6 bases). The DNA end is a closer match to TRBJ2-7, so the J assignment may be wrong. The CDR3 has 14 amino acids. The germline gives CDR1 MNHEY, CDR2 SVGEGT. CDR3 sequence reads: CASSTSQGLYEQYF. The CDR3 coding sequence is TGTGCCAGCAGCACATCGCAGGGGCTCTACGAGCAGTACTTC.

This clonotype was detected only a few times. V and J are TRBV6-6 and TRBJ2-3, with D possibly TRBD2 on 7 matching bases. Looked up from germline, CDR1 is MNHNY and CDR2 is SVGAGI (reference sequence). V was clipped by 2 bases and J by 4 bases, with 19 bases between them. This CDR3 has 17 amino acids. CDR3 residues: CASSYTLGEGVPDTQYF. DNA for the CDR3: TGTGCCAGCAGTTACACCCTCGGGGAGGGGGTCCCAGATACGCAGTATTTT.

This chain links TRBV11-1 with TRBJ2-3; unclear D gene. Per the germline V gene, CDR1 is SGHAT and CDR2 is FQDESV (reference sequence). There are 15 residues in the CDR3. V lost 3 bases and J lost 4, with 14 bases in between. The DNA for the CDR3 is TGTGCCAGCAGCTTTTCCGGTTTTCTTCCAGATACGCAGTATTTT. Amino acids: CASSFSGFLPDTQYF.

The gene calls are TRBV4-3 and TRBJ2-1; tentative D call: TRBD1 (6 bases). V was pared by 0 bases and J by 5 bases, with 14 bases between. The CDR3 covers 16 residues. Germline assignment: CDR1 LGHNA and CDR2 YSLEER. CDR3 nucleotide sequence: TGCGCCAGCAGCCAAGATTTAGGACAGATAAACAATGAGCAGTTCTTC. It translates to CASSQDLGQINNEQFF.